The rows below give T cell receptor beta chains drawn from one sample of a study of cytomegalovirus exposure and HLA in healthy donors. The assay was immunoSEQ multiplex PCR, and TCRdb's table has in-frame clones only and misses some. In the table there are 80,000 to 130,000 clones, approximately 72% of which are singletons. Material: PBMCs. The receptor source for this set is a male donor in good health and CMV-seropositive. CDR3s include the opening cysteine and the closing phenylalanine or tryptophan. The order of the fields is D gene, V gene, clone size, J gene, CDR3 DNA, CDR3 protein. D genes are given only for firm matches. The size field is filled for only some rows; it gives once, few, many or a size class.

D gene: TRBD2
V gene: TRBV30
clone size: NA
J gene: TRBJ2-3
CDR3 DNA: TGTGCCTGGAGTCCGCCGGGACTAGCGGCGTCAGATACGCAGTATTTT
CDR3 protein: CAWSPPGLAASDTQYF

D gene: TRBD1
V gene: TRBV13
clone size: NA
J gene: TRBJ1-2
CDR3 DNA: TGTGCCAGCAGCCCCCAGTTGACAGGGGCTAACTATGGCTACACCTTC
CDR3 protein: CASSPQLTGANYGYTF

D gene: TRBD1
V gene: TRBV11-2
clone size: NA
J gene: TRBJ2-7
CDR3 DNA: TGTGCCAGCAGCCCGGACAGGGCCTCCTACGAGCAGTACTTC
CDR3 protein: CASSPDRASYEQYF

D gene: NA
V gene: TRBV9
clone size: few
J gene: TRBJ2-5
CDR3 DNA: TGTGCCAGCAGCGTAGGGCGGTTCCAAGAGACCCAGTACTTC
CDR3 protein: CASSVGRFQETQYF

D gene: NA
V gene: TRBV29-1
clone size: NA
J gene: TRBJ1-3
CDR3 DNA: TGCAGCGCCTCGTCGGGTGGAAACACCATATATTTT
CDR3 protein: CSASSGGNTIYF

D gene: NA
V gene: TRBV4-1
clone size: NA
J gene: TRBJ2-1
CDR3 DNA: TGCGCCAGCAGCCAAGTAGGGGCCGACTACAATGAGCAGTTCTTC
CDR3 protein: CASSQVGADYNEQFF

D gene: TRBD1
V gene: TRBV9
clone size: NA
J gene: TRBJ2-2
CDR3 DNA: TGTGCCAGCACCTCAAGGGGGCTGAACACCGGGGAGCTGTTTTTT
CDR3 protein: CASTSRGLNTGELFF

D gene: TRBD1
V gene: TRBV7-2
clone size: NA
J gene: TRBJ2-2
CDR3 DNA: TGTGCCAGCAGCTCCCGGACAGGGAACACCGGGGAGCTGTTTTTT
CDR3 protein: CASSSRTGNTGELFF

D gene: TRBD1
V gene: TRBV5-1
clone size: NA
J gene: TRBJ1-4
CDR3 DNA: TGCGCCAGCAGCTTGGAGGGACAGGTGACTGAAAAACTGTTTTTT
CDR3 protein: CASSLEGQVTEKLFF

D gene: NA
V gene: TRBV5-4
clone size: NA
J gene: TRBJ2-3
CDR3 DNA: TGTGCCAGCAGCTTGGGGCTAGATAAAAGCACAGATACGCAGTATTTT
CDR3 protein: CASSLGLDKSTDTQYF

D gene: NA
V gene: TRBV11-3
clone size: NA
J gene: TRBJ1-1
CDR3 DNA: TGTGCCAGCAGCCCTAAGCGGGGCAGGAACACTGAAGCTTTCTTT
CDR3 protein: CASSPKRGRNTEAFF

D gene: NA
V gene: TRBV5-6
clone size: NA
J gene: TRBJ1-1
CDR3 DNA: TGTGCCAGCAGCCGCCTAAGGGGGATGAACACTGAAGCTTTCTTT
CDR3 protein: CASSRLRGMNTEAFF

D gene: NA
V gene: TRBV7-3
clone size: NA
J gene: TRBJ2-1
CDR3 DNA: TGTGCCAGCAGCCCCTCGGACGGGGGAAAAAATGAGCAGTTCTTC
CDR3 protein: CASSPSDGGKNEQFF

D gene: TRBD1
V gene: TRBV2
clone size: NA
J gene: TRBJ1-5
CDR3 DNA: TGTGCCAGCACCTTAAGGACAGGCTTGAGTCAGCCCCAGCATTTT
CDR3 protein: CASTLRTGLSQPQHF

D gene: NA
V gene: TRBV4-1
clone size: once
J gene: TRBJ1-3
CDR3 DNA: TGCGCCAGCAGCCAACTAGCTCTTGTAAACACCATATATTTT
CDR3 protein: CASSQLALVNTIYF

D gene: TRBD2
V gene: TRBV7-3
clone size: NA
J gene: TRBJ2-4
CDR3 DNA: TGTGCCAGCAGCTTAGTCGGGGGGGCAGACATTCAGTACTTC
CDR3 protein: CASSLVGGADIQYF

D gene: NA
V gene: TRBV5-1
clone size: NA
J gene: TRBJ2-3
CDR3 DNA: TGCGCCAGCAGCTTGGCCAGGGTGGTTCTATCCGGTGCCACAGATACGCAGTATTTT
CDR3 protein: CASSLARVVLSGATDTQYF

D gene: NA
V gene: TRBV4-1
clone size: NA
J gene: TRBJ1-6
CDR3 DNA: TGCGCCAGCAGCCAACCGGGGACGGGGGGAAGAGATAATTCACCCCTCCACTTT
CDR3 protein: CASSQPGTGGRDNSPLHF

D gene: NA
V gene: TRBV7-9
clone size: NA
J gene: TRBJ2-7
CDR3 DNA: TGTGCCAGCAGCCCAGCGGCGGGCTCCTACGAGCAGTACTTC
CDR3 protein: CASSPAAGSYEQYF

D gene: TRBD2
V gene: TRBV7-2
clone size: NA
J gene: TRBJ2-6
CDR3 DNA: TGTGCCAGCAGCGGATTACTAGCGGGGGCCCTCTCTGGGGCCAACGTCCTGACTTTC
CDR3 protein: CASSGLLAGALSGANVLTF

D gene: TRBD2
V gene: TRBV30
clone size: NA
J gene: TRBJ2-3
CDR3 DNA: TGTGCCTGGAGTGAGGGACTAGCGGGGGTAGATACGCAGTATTTT
CDR3 protein: CAWSEGLAGVDTQYF

D gene: NA
V gene: TRBV9
clone size: NA
J gene: TRBJ1-6
CDR3 DNA: TGTGCCAGCAGCGTATCGGGGGTCGGGAATTCACCCCTCCACTTT
CDR3 protein: CASSVSGVGNSPLHF

D gene: NA
V gene: TRBV7-2
clone size: few
J gene: TRBJ1-5
CDR3 DNA: TGTGCCAGTCGACCAGGGAATAGCAATCAGCCCCAGCATTTT
CDR3 protein: CASRPGNSNQPQHF

D gene: TRBD2
V gene: TRBV7-7
clone size: NA
J gene: TRBJ2-7
CDR3 DNA: TGTGCCAGCAGCCCGGGTCTAGCGGGGGAGCAGTACTTC
CDR3 protein: CASSPGLAGEQYF

D gene: NA
V gene: TRBV15
clone size: NA
J gene: TRBJ1-4
CDR3 DNA: TGTGCCACCAGCAGAGATAGGGGTGAAAAACTGTTTTTT
CDR3 protein: CATSRDRGEKLFF

D gene: TRBD1
V gene: TRBV5-4
clone size: NA
J gene: TRBJ2-3
CDR3 DNA: TGTGCCAGCAGCTCACTACAGGGGACAGATACGCAGTATTTT
CDR3 protein: CASSSLQGTDTQYF

D gene: NA
V gene: TRBV2
clone size: NA
J gene: TRBJ2-7
CDR3 DNA: TGTGCCAGCAGTCAGTCGGGGAGGTCCTACGAGCAGTACTTC
CDR3 protein: CASSQSGRSYEQYF